These 5 T cell receptor beta chains were sequenced from one sample in a study of T cell responses to AZD1222 COVID-19 vaccine. The method was immunoSEQ multiplex PCR; TCRdb's version includes in-frame clones alone and lacks a portion of them. The table lists 210,000 or so clones, about 94% of them singletons. Specimen: peripheral blood, collected 28 days after the second dose of the MenACWY control vaccine. The receptors were sampled from an adult who received the MenACWY meningococcal vaccine as a control.

The J gene is TRBJ2-7, the V gene TRBV11-1; TRBD1 agrees at 9 bases. The V and J ends lost 5 bases and 5 bases, in that order; junction bases with no gene match: 7. CDR3 size: 14 residues. CDR1 and CDR2 (germline): SGHAT, FQDESV (reference sequence). CDR3 DNA sequence: TGTGCCAGCAGCACGGACAGGGGTAGAGACGAGCAGTACTTC. Encoded protein: CASSTDRGRDEQYF. Supplemented by reference TRBV11-1 and TRBJ2-7, the full variable domain reads EAEVAQSPRYKITEKSQAVAFWCDPISGHATLYWYRQILGQGPELLVQFQDESVVDDSQLPKDRFSAERLKGVDSTLKIQPAELGDSAMYLCASSTDRGRDEQYFGPGTRLTVT.

The CDR3 sequence is CASSPEGGVSRNTEAFF. In DNA, the CDR3 is TGTGCCAGCAGCCCCGAGGGTGGGGTAAGTCGGAACACTGAAGCTTTCTTT. The chain has TRBV3-1 (or the pseudogene TRBV3-2) and TRBJ1-1; D not resolved. The V gene lost 4 bases and the J gene lost 1 base, with 19 bases spanning the gap. This CDR3 region has 17 residues. Germline CDR1 is LGHDT and CDR2 is YNNKEL (reference sequence).

The rearrangement joins TRBV2 to TRBJ1-5; TRBD1 might be the D (5 bases). The CDR3 extends over 14 amino acids. The germline V gene has CDR1 SNHLY and CDR2 FYNNEI. V gave up 4 bases and J gave up 4 bases, with 11 bases separating them. CDR3 amino acids: CASSGGGGNQPQHF. The DNA of the CDR3 is TGTGCCAGCAGTGGAGGTGGGGGGAATCAGCCCCAGCATTTT.

V and J are TRBV6-5 and TRBJ1-5; perhaps TRBD1 as D (5 bases). Germline lookup yields CDR1 MNHEY and CDR2 SVGAGI. The V end lost 2 bases, the J end lost 5 bases, and 16 bases lay between the germline ends. The CDR3 is 16 amino acids. CDR3 region: CASSYLEGSSDQPQHF. CDR3 sequence (DNA): TGTGCCAGCAGTTACCTCGAGGGGTCGTCGGATCAGCCCCAGCATTTT.

The chain employs TRBV7-9 and TRBJ1-4; a weak D match, TRBD1 (5 bases). The CDR3 extends over 14 amino acids. V lost 6 bases and J lost 8, with 16 bases in between. Germline assignment: CDR1 SEHNR and CDR2 FQNEAQ (reference sequence). In DNA form, the CDR3 reads TGTGCCAGCAGGTCGGGCAGGGTTGGAGAAAAACTGTTTTTT. It specifies CASRSGRVGEKLFF. The whole variable domain, remainder taken from reference TRBV7-9 and TRBJ1-4, is DTGVSQNPRHKITKRGQNVTFRCDPISEHNRLYWYRQTLGQGPEFLTYFQNEAQLEKSRLLSDRFSAERPKGSFSTLEIQRTEQGDSAMYLCASRSGRVGEKLFFGSGTQLSVL.